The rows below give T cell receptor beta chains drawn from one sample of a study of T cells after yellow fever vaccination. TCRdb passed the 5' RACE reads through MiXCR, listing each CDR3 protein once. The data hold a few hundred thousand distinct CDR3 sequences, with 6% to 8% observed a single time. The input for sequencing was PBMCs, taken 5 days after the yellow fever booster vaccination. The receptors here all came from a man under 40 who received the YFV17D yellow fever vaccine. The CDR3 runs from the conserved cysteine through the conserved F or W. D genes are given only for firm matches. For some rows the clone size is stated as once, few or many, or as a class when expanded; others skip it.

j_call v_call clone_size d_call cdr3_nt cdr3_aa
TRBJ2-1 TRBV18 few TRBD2 TGTGCCAGCTCACCCCGGACTAGCGGGAGGGGCAATGAGCAGTTCTTC CASSPRTSGRGNEQFF
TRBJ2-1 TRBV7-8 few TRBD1 TGTGCCACTCAGCCGGGACAGGTGGGGAATAATGAGCAGTTCTTC CATQPGQVGNNEQFF
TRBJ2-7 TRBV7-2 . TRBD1 TGTGCCAGCAGCCGTTTTGACAGGGGTCCCGAGCAGTACTTC CASSRFDRGPEQYF
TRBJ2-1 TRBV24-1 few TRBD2 TGTGCCACCAGTGACCCCACTAGCGGGAGGGGCGATGAGCAGTTCTTC CATSDPTSGRGDEQFF
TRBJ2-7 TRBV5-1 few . TGCGCCAGCAGCTTGGCCGACGGCTACGAGCAGTACTTC CASSLADGYEQYF
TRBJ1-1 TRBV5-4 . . TGTGCCAGCAGCTTGGCCGTGACAGGCTACACTGAAGCTTTCTTT CASSLAVTGYTEAFF
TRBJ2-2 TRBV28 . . TGTGCCAGCAGTTTGTACAACGAGGAGCTGTTTTTT CASSLYNEELFF
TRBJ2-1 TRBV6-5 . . TGTGCCAGCAGTTACCTTCGCGGGAAAGGTGAGCAGTTCTTC CASSYLRGKGEQFF
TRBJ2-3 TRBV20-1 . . TGCAGTGCTAGGCGGTTGACAGATACGCAGTATTTT CSARRLTDTQYF
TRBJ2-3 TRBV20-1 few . TGCAGTGCTACAGGACCAGCCACAGATACGCAGTATTTT CSATGPATDTQYF
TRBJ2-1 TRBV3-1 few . TGTGCCAGCAGCCGCCTAGGCGGGACGAATGAGCAGTTCTTC CASSRLGGTNEQFF
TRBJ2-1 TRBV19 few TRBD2 TGTGCCAGTAGTTACCGGGAGGGCCAGTGGTCCTACAATGAGCAGTTCTTC CASSYREGQWSYNEQFF
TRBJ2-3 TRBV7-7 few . TGTGCTAGCAGCTTACCGGAAGGTGGTACGCAGTATTTT CASSLPEGGTQYF
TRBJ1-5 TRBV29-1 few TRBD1 TGCAGCGTCGCCACCGGGACAGGTTCCCAGCCCCAGCATTTT CSVATGTGSQPQHF
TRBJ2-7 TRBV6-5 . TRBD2 TGTGCCAGCAGTTACTCCGGGGATAGCGGGAGGCTCTACGAGCAGTACTTC CASSYSGDSGRLYEQYF
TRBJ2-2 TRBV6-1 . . TGTGCCAGCAGGGTAGGGGGGGCGCGGACCGGGGAGCTGTTTTTT CASRVGGARTGELFF
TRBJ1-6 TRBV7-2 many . TGTGCCAGCAGCTTAAGGGCAGTTGGCTCACCCCTCCACTTT CASSLRAVGSPLHF
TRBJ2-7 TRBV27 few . TGTGCCAGCAGTCCAGGGGTCGGGTTTTACGAGCAGTACTTC CASSPGVGFYEQYF
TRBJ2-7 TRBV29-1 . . TGCAGCGTTGAAGATCGGCAGGACGGGTACGAGCAGTACTTC CSVEDRQDGYEQYF
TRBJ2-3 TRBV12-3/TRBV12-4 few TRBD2 TGTGCCAGCAGATCCCGGACTAGCGCGGACACAGATACGCAGTATTTT CASRSRTSADTDTQYF
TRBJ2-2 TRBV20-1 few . TGCAGTGCCACCAAAGTAGGACAGACGAACACCGGGGAGCTGTTTTTT CSATKVGQTNTGELFF
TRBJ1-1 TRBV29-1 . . TGCAGCGTCAAGGGGGGCGGGAACACTGAAGCTTTCTTT CSVKGGGNTEAFF
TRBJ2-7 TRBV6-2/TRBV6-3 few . TGTGCCAGCAGCGAACCATTAATGCGGGCCCGGGACTACGAGCAGTACTTC CASSEPLMRARDYEQYF
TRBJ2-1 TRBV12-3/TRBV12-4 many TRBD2 TGTGCCAGCAGTATCCTGTCGGGACTAGCGGGGAATGAGCAGTTCTTC CASSILSGLAGNEQFF
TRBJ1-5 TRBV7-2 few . TGTGCCAGCAGCTTGAACAGGAGACAGCCCCAGCATTTT CASSLNRRQPQHF
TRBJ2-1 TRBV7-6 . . TGTGCCAGCAGCTTCGGGACTCCGAAAAATGAGCAGTTCTTC CASSFGTPKNEQFF
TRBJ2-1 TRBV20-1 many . TGCAGTGCTCCCTTGTCGGCGGGTCGACTATACCCAGAGCAGTTCTTC CSAPLSAGRLYPEQFF
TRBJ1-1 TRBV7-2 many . TGTGCCAGCAGCGTCCCCCCGTTTGGGACTGAAGCTTTCTTT CASSVPPFGTEAFF
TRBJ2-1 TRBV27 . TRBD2 TGTGCCAGCACCCTACATGCGGACGGGAGGGCCTTCCCTGAGCAGTTCTTC CASTLHADGRAFPEQFF
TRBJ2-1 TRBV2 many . TGTGCCAGTCACCTATACAATGAGCAGTTCTTC CASHLYNEQFF
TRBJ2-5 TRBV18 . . TGTGCCAGCTCACTAGAATACAGGGTCCAAGAGACCCAGTACTTC CASSLEYRVQETQYF
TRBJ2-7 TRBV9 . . TGTGCCAGCAGCCCGACCCCGTCAGGAGAGCAGTACTTC CASSPTPSGEQYF
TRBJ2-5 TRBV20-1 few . TGCAGTGCTAGGTCAGGAGGGGGAGCGGAGGCCCAGTACTTC CSARSGGGAEAQYF
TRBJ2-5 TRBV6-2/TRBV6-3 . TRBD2 TGTGCCAGTGGGACTAGGGAAGAGACCCAGTACTTC CASGTREETQYF
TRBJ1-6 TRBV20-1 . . TGCAGTGCTACCGATATCCAGGGCGGCCATAATTCACCCCTCCACTTT CSATDIQGGHNSPLHF
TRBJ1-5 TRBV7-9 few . TGTGCCAGCAGCTTTGATAGCAAGAGTCAGCCCCAGCATTTT CASSFDSKSQPQHF
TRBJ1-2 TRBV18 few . TGTGCCAGCTCACCACCGAGTCTGGGGTATGGCTACACCTTC CASSPPSLGYGYTF
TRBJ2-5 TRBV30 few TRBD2 TGTGCCTGGGGGACTAGCGGGGCCTGGGAGACCCAGTACTTC CAWGTSGAWETQYF
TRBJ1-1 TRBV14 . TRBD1 TGTGCCAGCAGCCCGCGGACAGGGCCTGCTGAAGCTTTCTTT CASSPRTGPAEAFF
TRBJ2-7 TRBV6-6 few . TGTGCCAGCCGGCGGGAAGGCCACGAGCAGTACTTC CASRREGHEQYF
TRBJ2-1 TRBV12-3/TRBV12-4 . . TGTGCCAGCAGTTTCCTCCGACTAGGGGATGAGCAGTTCTTC CASSFLRLGDEQFF
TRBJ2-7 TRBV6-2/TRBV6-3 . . TGTGCCACTAAGGGAACAGCCAGCTACGAGCAGTACTTC CATKGTASYEQYF
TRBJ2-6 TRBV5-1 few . TGCGCCAGCAGACCCGACAGTTCTGGGGCCAACGTCCTGACTTTC CASRPDSSGANVLTF
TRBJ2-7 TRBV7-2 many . TGTGCCAGCGCAGGAGCAGGGGACTCCTACGAGCAGTACTTC CASAGAGDSYEQYF
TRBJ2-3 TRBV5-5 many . TGTGCCAGCAGCCAGACAGGCGATTACACAGATACGCAGTATTTT CASSQTGDYTDTQYF
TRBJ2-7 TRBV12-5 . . TGTGCTAGTGGTCCGGGCTCCTGGGGAGAGCAGTACTTC CASGPGSWGEQYF
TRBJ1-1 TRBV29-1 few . TGCAGCGTGGGGGTGATGGGATCTGAAGCTTTCTTT CSVGVMGSEAFF
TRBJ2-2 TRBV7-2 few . TGTGCCAGCAGCTTATCTCCGGCGGGGAACACCGGGGAGCTGTTTTTT CASSLSPAGNTGELFF
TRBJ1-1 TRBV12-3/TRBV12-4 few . TGTGCCAGCAGTAGCTCTGGGGGGGTAACTGAAGCTTTCTTT CASSSSGGVTEAFF
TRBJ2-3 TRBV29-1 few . TGCAGCGTTGATGAGACTACCGGGGCAGATACGCAGTATTTT CSVDETTGADTQYF
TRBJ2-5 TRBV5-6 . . TGTGCCAGCAGCGTAGACAGTTACCAAGAGACCCAGTACTTC CASSVDSYQETQYF
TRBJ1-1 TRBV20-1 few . TGCAGTGCCAACCAACAGGAAGGGTGGACTGAAGCTTTCTTT CSANQQEGWTEAFF